This T cell receptor (beta chain) was sequenced during a study of T cells expressing NK-cell markers. Study-level information: Sorted T-cell subsets CD3+CD56+NKG2C+, CD3+CD56+NKG2C- and CD3+CD56-NKG2C+ were TCR beta-sequenced. Study-level findings and limits: Several donors likewise had their CD3+CD56-NKG2C+ fraction led by these clonotypes.

After re-calling the 5' RACE reads, TCRdb lists one entry per CDR3 protein, DNA absent. The sample table includes 150,000 to 180,000 distinct CDR3 sequences. The germline gives CDR1 ENHRY, CDR2 SYGVKD. The CDR3 is 15 amino acids. To note about this clonotype: Its antigen remains unidentified.

This chain joins TRBV10-3 and TRBJ1-1; absent DNA, TCRdb's TRBD1 call cannot be checked. Sequenced material: blood T cells: a sorted CD56 or NKG2C T cell subset, CD4+ or CD8+ T cells, or bulk PBMC T cells (not recorded which). This TCR was sampled from a woman aged 50 to 65 in good health. CDR3 residues: CAISEEGTYEIEAFF.